Below, 2 T cell receptor beta chains from the same sample are listed, as sequenced in a study of blood T cell repertoires in COVID-19. Method: immunoSEQ multiplex PCR; TCRdb's copy keeps in-frame clones and lacks some. The sample shows some 200,000 clones, 85% of them seen only once. Sequenced sample: peripheral blood. These receptors came from a woman aged 70-85 years with COVID-19, enrolled during active disease.

This clone was recorded only once. The chain couples TRBV5-1 to TRBJ1-1; D perhaps matches TRBD1 (5 bases). Per germline, CDR1 SGHRS and CDR2 YFSETQ. The V gene lost 4 bases and the J gene lost 1 base, with 11 bases spanning the gap. The CDR3 length is 14 residues. The DNA of the CDR3 is TGCGCCAGCAGCCCCCAGACAGAGAACACTGAAGCTTTCTTT. The encoded protein is CASSPQTENTEAFF.

This sequence joins TRBV5-4 and TRBJ1-6, with TRBD1 matching 7 bases. Germline V gene sequence: CDR1 SGHNT, CDR2 YYREEE (reference sequence). The CDR3 spans 16 residues. V lost 3 bases, J lost 5 bases, and 8 bases stayed unmatched. The CDR3 bases are TGTGCCAGCAGCTCCGACAGGGACCGGCATAATTCACCCCTCCACTTT. Amino acid sequence: CASSSDRDRHNSPLHF.